One and the same sample provided the 10 T cell receptor beta chains below, sequenced in a study of T cell responses to AZD1222 COVID-19 vaccine. Sequencing used immunoSEQ multiplex PCR; TCRdb keeps in-frame clones, though not all of them. Among roughly 200,000 clones listed, roughly 94% were seen once. The sequenced sample was peripheral blood, obtained 28 days after the second dose of the MenACWY control vaccine. The receptors stem from an adult who received the MenACWY meningococcal vaccine as a control.

V gene TRBV3-1 (or the pseudogene TRBV3-2) combines with J gene TRBJ2-3, with TRBD2 matching 9 bases. The ends lost 0 bases at V and 1 base at J; junction bases unmatched: 5. The CDR3 extends over 17 amino acids. The germline gives CDR1 LGHDT, CDR2 YNNKEL (reference sequence). The CDR3, as DNA: TGTGCCAGCAGCCAAGACCCAGCGGGAGGTGGCACAGATACGCAGTATTTT. It codes for CASSQDPAGGGTDTQYF.

This clone was observed a single time. The chain employs TRBV28 and TRBJ2-7; D is possibly TRBD1 (6 bases). The length of the CDR3 is 14 residues. V was shortened by 6 bases and J by 6 bases, with 18 bases between the two germline ends. Germline CDR1 MDHEN, CDR2 SYDVKM. The CDR3 protein is CASSLVVGASEQYF. For the CDR3, the DNA is TGTGCCAGCAGCCTTGTGGTGGGGGCAAGCGAGCAGTACTTC.

The rearrangement joins TRBV10-3 to TRBJ2-1, with D perhaps matching TRBD2 (6 bases). Trimming removed 6 bases from V and 0 bases from J, with 18 bases in between. Germline V gives CDR1 ENHRY, CDR2 SYGVKD. The CDR3 consists of 17 residues. For the CDR3, the DNA is TGTGCCATCAGCCGGGGCGGCCTGCGGGACTCCTACAATGAGCAGTTCTTC. This gives the protein CAISRGGLRDSYNEQFF.

V is TRBV10-3 and J is TRBJ2-5; 7 bases align to TRBD1. Germline V gene data show CDR1 as ENHRY and CDR2 as SYGVKD. The V segment lost 8 bases and the J segment 0 bases; nucleotides outside the gene matches: 6. This CDR3 has 14 amino acids. The CDR3 loop reads CAISAGTDQETQYF. The CDR3 DNA reads TGTGCCATCTCCGCCGGGACAGACCAAGAGACCCAGTACTTC.

J is TRBJ1-2 and V is TRBV5-4, with D tentatively TRBD1 (6 bases). V was trimmed by 2 bases and J by 5 bases, leaving 13 bases between them. The CDR3 covers 14 residues. Germline values: CDR1 SGHNT, CDR2 YYREEE (reference sequence). The CDR3 spells CASSFLDRPYGYTF. The CDR3, as DNA: TGTGCCAGCAGCTTCCTGGACAGACCGTATGGCTACACCTTC.

The chain couples TRBV6-1 to TRBJ2-3; D uncertain. V was pared by 2 bases and J by 6 bases, with 9 bases between. This CDR3 has 13 amino acids. Germline assignment: CDR1 MNHNS and CDR2 SASEGT. CDR3 residues: CASSETTADTQYF. CDR3 nucleotide sequence: TGTGCCAGCAGTGAAACTACAGCCGATACGCAGTATTTT.

This chain links TRBV18 with TRBJ1-1; weak D call: TRBD1 (6 bases). Germline assignment: CDR1 KGHSH and CDR2 LQKENI. V dropped 0 bases and J dropped 4 bases, with 9 bases sitting between them. The CDR3 extends over 14 amino acids. The CDR3 DNA follows: TGTGCCAGCTCACCACCGACAGGAGTCACTGAAGCTTTCTTT. Residues: CASSPPTGVTEAFF.

The chain carries TRBV30 and TRBJ2-7, with 8 bases aligning to TRBD1. Per germline, CDR1 GTSNPN and CDR2 SVGIG (reference sequence). Trimming removed 0 bases from V and 4 bases from J; junction bases left unmatched: 5. The CDR3 contains 14 residues. CDR3 in DNA: TGTGCCTGGAGTGTATCCCAGGGGGCTTACGAGCAGTACTTC. As protein: CAWSVSQGAYEQYF.

This chain connects TRBV6-7 to TRBJ1-5, with a possible D match to TRBD1 (6 bases). TRBV6-7 is known as an ORF, though its function is uncertain. Trimming took 6 bases from V and 0 from J, leaving 15 bases between them. The CDR3 covers 16 residues. The CDR3 DNA follows: TGTGCCAGCAGGCTCGGGACACGCCATAGCAATCAGCCCCAGCATTTT. As protein: CASRLGTRHSNQPQHF.

Only a few counts were recorded for this clone. This chain connects TRBV7-9 to TRBJ1-1; 9 nucleotides agree with TRBD1. This CDR3 has 15 residues. In germline, CDR1 is SEHNR, CDR2 FQNEAQ (reference sequence). The V gene end was trimmed by 6 bases and the J gene end by 2 bases; junction bases not matched to a gene: 7. The DNA of the CDR3 is TGTGCCAGCAGTCCACCGGGACAGGGTAACACTGAAGCTTTCTTT. Protein: CASSPPGQGNTEAFF.